This T cell receptor (beta chain) was identified in a study of T cell responses to AZD1222 COVID-19 vaccine. The study, taken as a whole, reports: The study found Spike-specific TCR breadth and depth rose after two AZD1222 doses. The donors showed a predominance of white British ancestry and of females, with possible underestimation of clonal diversity. Spike-wide coverage was observed for vaccine-associated CD4 TCRs, with dominant responses at 160-218 and 743-854.

It was second doses at about 4 or about 12 weeks that were pooled. Assay used: immunoSEQ multiplex PCR; TCRdb lists only in-frame clones, some missing. The sample holds 180,000 or so clones, approximately 90% seen once. As to this clone: The antigen remains unidentified.

Germline-derived CDR1 and CDR2 are SGHNT and YENEEA. After removal of 5 bases from V and 4 bases from J, the junction contained 8 bases not matched to a gene. CDR3 size: 15 residues. The sequence was collected from an adult who received the AZD1222 COVID-19 vaccine. The J gene is TRBJ2-1, the V gene TRBV11-3; 7 nucleotides align to TRBD2. Sample: peripheral blood, taken 28 days after the second AZD1222 dose. CDR3 region: CASSEWGGRYNEQFF. The CDR3 nucleotides are TGTGCCAGCAGCGAGTGGGGGGGTCGTTACAATGAGCAGTTCTTC. The full variable domain, in which reference TRBV11-3 and TRBJ2-1 provide the parts outside the CDR3, is EAGVVQSPRYKIIEKKQPVAFWCNPISGHNTLYWYLQNLGQGPELLIRYENEEAVDDSQLPKDRFSAERLKGVDSTLKIQPAELGDSAVYLCASSEWGGRYNEQFFGPGTRLTVL.